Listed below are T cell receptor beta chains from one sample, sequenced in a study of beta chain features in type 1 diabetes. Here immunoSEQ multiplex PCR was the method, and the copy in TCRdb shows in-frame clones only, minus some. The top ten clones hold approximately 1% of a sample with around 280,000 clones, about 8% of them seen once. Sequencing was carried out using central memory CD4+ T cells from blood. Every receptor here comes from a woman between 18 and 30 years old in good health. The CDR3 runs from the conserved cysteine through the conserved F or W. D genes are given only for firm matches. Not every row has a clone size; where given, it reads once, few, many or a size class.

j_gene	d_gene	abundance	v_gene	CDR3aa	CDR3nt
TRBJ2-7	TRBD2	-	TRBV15	CATSRVGLAYEQYF	TGTGCCACCAGCAGAGTAGGACTAGCTTACGAGCAGTACTTC
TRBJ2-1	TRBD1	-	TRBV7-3	CASSMDRESYNEQFF	TGTGCCAGCAGCATGGACAGGGAGTCCTACAATGAGCAGTTCTTC
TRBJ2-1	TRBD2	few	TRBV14	CASRSTSVYNEQFF	TGTGCCAGCAGGAGCACTAGCGTTTACAATGAGCAGTTCTTC
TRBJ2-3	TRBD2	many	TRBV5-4	CASSWGLAGSTDTQYF	TGTGCCAGCAGCTGGGGACTAGCGGGGTCCACAGATACGCAGTATTTT
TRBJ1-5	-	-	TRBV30	CAWSAGQSPQHF	TGTGCCTGGAGCGCGGGTCAGTCCCCCCAGCATTTT
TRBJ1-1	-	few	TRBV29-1	CSVRGRQDVWENTEAFF	TGCAGCGTTCGAGGGCGACAAGACGTTTGGGAAAACACTGAAGCTTTCTTT
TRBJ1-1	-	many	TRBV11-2	CASSLDPLWNTEAFF	TGTGCCAGCAGCTTAGATCCGCTCTGGAACACTGAAGCTTTCTTT
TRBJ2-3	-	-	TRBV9	CASSPHRGGDTQYF	TGTGCCAGCAGCCCCCACAGGGGGGGAGATACGCAGTATTTT
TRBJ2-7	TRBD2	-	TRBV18	CASSGGLAGSYEQYF	TGTGCCAGCTCAGGCGGACTAGCGGGATCCTACGAGCAGTACTTC
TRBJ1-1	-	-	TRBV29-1	CSVCWEGSNTEAFF	TGCAGCGTTTGTTGGGAGGGCTCGAACACTGAAGCTTTCTTT
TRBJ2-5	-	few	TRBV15	CATRTAETQYF	TGTGCCACACGAACCGCAGAGACCCAGTACTTC
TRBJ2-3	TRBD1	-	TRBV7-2	CASSLAQGGRIYTDTQYF	TGTGCCAGCAGCTTAGCGCAAGGGGGCAGAATCTACACAGATACGCAGTATTTT
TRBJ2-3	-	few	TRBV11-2	CASSRDRAAYF	TGTGCCAGCAGCCGGGACCGAGCGGCGTATTTT
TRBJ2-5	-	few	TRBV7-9	CASSLTGPAIKGSQYF	TGTGCCAGCAGCTTAACGGGCCCAGCGATCAAGGGGTCCCAGTACTTC
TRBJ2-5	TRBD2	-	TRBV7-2	CASNMMGGSETQYF	TGTGCCAGCAACATGATGGGAGGGTCAGAGACCCAGTACTTC
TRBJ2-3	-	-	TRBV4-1	CASSQGLGSADTQYF	TGTGCCAGCAGCCAAGGACTGGGCAGCGCAGATACGCAGTATTTT
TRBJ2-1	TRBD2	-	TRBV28	CASSLLGTSHSNEQFF	TGTGCCAGCAGTTTACTCGGGACTAGTCACTCCAATGAGCAGTTCTTC
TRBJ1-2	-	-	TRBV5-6	CASTPWGPDGYTF	TGTGCCAGCACCCCGTGGGGTCCGGATGGCTACACCTTC
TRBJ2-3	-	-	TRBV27	CASSFTGRTTDTQYF	TGTGCCAGCAGTTTCACGGGGCGGACCACAGATACGCAGTATTTT
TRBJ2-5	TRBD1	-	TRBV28	CASSLVGTGIQETQYF	TGTGCCAGCAGCTTAGTGGGGACAGGTATCCAAGAGACCCAGTACTTC
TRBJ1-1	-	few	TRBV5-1	CASSQFTGNTEAFF	TGCGCCAGCAGCCAATTTACAGGGAACACTGAAGCTTTCTTT
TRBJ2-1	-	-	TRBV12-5	CAKSLTERGSYNEQFF	TGTGCTAAATCACTAACAGAGAGAGGTTCCTACAATGAGCAGTTCTTC
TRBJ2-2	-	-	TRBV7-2	CASSPRAILNTGELFF	TGTGCCAGCAGTCCCAGGGCTATCCTAAACACCGGGGAGCTGTTTTTT
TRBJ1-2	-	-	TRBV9	CASSPSLTSYGYTF	TGTGCCAGCAGCCCAAGCCTAACGAGCTATGGCTACACCTTC
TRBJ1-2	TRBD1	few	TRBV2	CASSRDRGTGYGYTF	TGTGCCAGCAGTCGGGACAGGGGTACTGGCTATGGCTACACCTTC
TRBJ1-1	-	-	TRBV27	CASKGTREAFF	TGTGCCAGCAAGGGGACAAGGGAAGCTTTCTTT
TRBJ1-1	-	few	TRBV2	CASTQNTEAFF	TGTGCCAGCACGCAGAACACTGAAGCTTTCTTT
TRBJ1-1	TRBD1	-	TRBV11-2	CASSGQGHLNTEAFF	TGTGCCAGCAGCGGACAGGGACACCTGAACACTGAAGCTTTCTTT
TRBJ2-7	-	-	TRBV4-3	CASSQAPAGGQGAYEQYF	TGCGCCAGCAGCCAAGCCCCTGCGGGGGGACAGGGTGCCTACGAGCAGTACTTC
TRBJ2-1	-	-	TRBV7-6	CASSLAVDEQFF	TGTGCCAGCAGCTTAGCCGTGGATGAGCAGTTCTTC
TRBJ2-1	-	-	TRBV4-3	CASSQDMNGRGLWNEQFF	TGCGCCAGCAGCCAAGATATGAATGGGCGGGGACTTTGGAATGAGCAGTTCTTC
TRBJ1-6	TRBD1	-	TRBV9	CASSVSGTGDSPLHF	TGTGCCAGCAGCGTATCCGGGACAGGGGATTCACCCCTCCACTTT
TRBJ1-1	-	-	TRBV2	CASRVDSTEAFF	TGTGCCAGCAGGGTCGACAGCACTGAAGCTTTCTTT
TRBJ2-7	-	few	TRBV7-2	CASSFTGYEQYF	TGTGCCAGCAGCTTCACAGGCTACGAGCAGTACTTC
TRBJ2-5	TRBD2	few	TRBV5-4	CASSHEREVGETQYF	TGTGCCAGCAGCCATGAGCGGGAGGTGGGGGAGACCCAGTACTTC
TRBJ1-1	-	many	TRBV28	CASSAGLLEAFF	TGTGCCAGCAGTGCAGGGCTCCTTGAAGCTTTCTTT
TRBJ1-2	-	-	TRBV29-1	CSVDRRANYGYTF	TGCAGCGTTGACCGAAGAGCTAACTATGGCTACACCTTC
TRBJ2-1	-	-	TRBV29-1	CSVGGQYNEQFF	TGCAGCGTTGGTGGACAGTACAATGAGCAGTTCTTC
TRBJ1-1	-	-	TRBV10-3	CAISESGDIEAFF	TGTGCCATCAGTGAGTCGGGCGACATTGAAGCTTTCTTT
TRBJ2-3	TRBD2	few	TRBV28	CASSGGAGARDTQYF	TGTGCCAGCAGCGGGGGAGCGGGGGCCCGAGATACGCAGTATTTT
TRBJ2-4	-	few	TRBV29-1	CSVEGSTGPNIQYF	TGCAGCGTTGAAGGTAGTACAGGCCCGAACATTCAGTACTTC